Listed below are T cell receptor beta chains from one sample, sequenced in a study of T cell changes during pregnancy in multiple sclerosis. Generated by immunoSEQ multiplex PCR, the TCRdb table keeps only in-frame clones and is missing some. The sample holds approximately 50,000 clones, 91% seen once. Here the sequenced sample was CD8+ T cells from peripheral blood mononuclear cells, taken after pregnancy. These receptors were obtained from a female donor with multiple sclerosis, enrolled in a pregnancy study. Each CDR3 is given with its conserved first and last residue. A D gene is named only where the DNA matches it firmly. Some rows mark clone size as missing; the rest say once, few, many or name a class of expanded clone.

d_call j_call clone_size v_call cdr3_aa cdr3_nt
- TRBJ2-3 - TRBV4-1 CASSQDRGGQEYF TGCGCCAGCAGCCAAGATAGGGGGGGACAAGAGTATTTT
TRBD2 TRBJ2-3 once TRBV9 CASSPYGGSTDTQYF TGTGCCAGCAGCCCCTACGGGGGGAGCACAGATACGCAGTATTTT
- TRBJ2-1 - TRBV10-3 CAISGGPYNEQFF TGTGCCATCAGCGGGGGGCCTTACAATGAGCAGTTCTTC
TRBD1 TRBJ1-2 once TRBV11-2 CASSLGQGFGGYTF TGTGCCAGCAGCCTCGGACAGGGGTTCGGGGGCTACACCTTC
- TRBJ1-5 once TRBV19 CASNQQPQHF TGTGCCAGTAATCAACAGCCCCAGCATTTT
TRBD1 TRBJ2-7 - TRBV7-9 CASSSKDRGDEQYF TGTGCCAGCAGCTCAAAGGACAGGGGCGATGAGCAGTACTTC
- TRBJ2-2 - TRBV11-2 CASPLRVLFF TGTGCCAGCCCCCTGCGTGTGCTGTTTTTT
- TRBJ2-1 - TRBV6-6 CATLMDRGPYNEQFF TGTGCCACCCTGATGGACAGAGGCCCCTACAATGAGCAGTTCTTC
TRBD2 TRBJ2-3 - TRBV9 CASSDSGAYTDTQYF TGTGCCAGCAGCGATAGCGGGGCGTACACAGATACGCAGTATTTT
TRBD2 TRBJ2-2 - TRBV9 CASSTSGGAAGELFF TGTGCCAGCAGCACTAGCGGGGGGGCCGCCGGGGAGCTGTTTTTT
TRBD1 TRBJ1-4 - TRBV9 CASSGDPQGDQAPYEKLFF TGTGCCAGCAGCGGCGACCCCCAGGGGGACCAGGCCCCTTATGAAAAACTGTTTTTT
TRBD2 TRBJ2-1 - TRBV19 CATKGLADYNEQFF TGTGCCACCAAGGGACTAGCGGATTACAATGAGCAGTTCTTC
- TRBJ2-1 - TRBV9 CASSEFGLFYNEQFF TGTGCCAGCAGCGAGTTTGGACTTTTCTACAATGAGCAGTTCTTC
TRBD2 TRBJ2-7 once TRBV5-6 CASSWTSSYEQYF TGTGCCAGCAGCTGGACTAGCTCCTACGAGCAGTACTTC
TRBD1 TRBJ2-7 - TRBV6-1 CASSAPPGQGFHEQYF TGTGCCAGCAGTGCACCGCCGGGACAGGGTTTCCACGAGCAGTACTTC
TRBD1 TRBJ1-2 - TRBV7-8 CASSLERQGLYGYTF TGTGCCAGCAGCCTGGAGAGACAGGGCCTTTATGGCTACACCTTC
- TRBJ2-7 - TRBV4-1 CASSFQPSYEQYF TGCGCCAGCAGCTTCCAACCCAGCTACGAGCAGTACTTC
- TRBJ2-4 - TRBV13 CASSKAGAKNIQYF TGTGCCAGCAGTAAAGCGGGAGCCAAAAACATTCAGTACTTC
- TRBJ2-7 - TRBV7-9 CASSDGQSYEQYF TGTGCCAGCAGCGATGGACAATCCTACGAGCAGTACTTC
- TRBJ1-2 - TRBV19 CASSMREGYGYTF TGTGCCAGTAGTATGAGGGAGGGCTACGGCTACACCTTC
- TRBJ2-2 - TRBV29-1 CSAESLEENTGELFF TGCAGCGCCGAAAGCCTAGAAGAGAACACCGGGGAGCTGTTTTTT
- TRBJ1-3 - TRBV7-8 CASSLVWTHSGNTIYF TGTGCCAGCAGCTTAGTTTGGACACACTCTGGAAACACCATATATTTT
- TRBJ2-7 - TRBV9 CASTMTELSYEQYF TGTGCCAGCACGATGACAGAGCTTTCCTACGAGCAGTACTTC
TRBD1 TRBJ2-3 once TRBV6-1 CASSEIALAAGGSDTQYF TGTGCCAGCAGTGAAATTGCCCTCGCGGCAGGGGGCAGCGATACGCAGTATTTT
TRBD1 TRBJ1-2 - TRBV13 CASSAQGERGYTF TGTGCCAGCAGCGCCCAGGGGGAGAGGGGCTACACCTTC